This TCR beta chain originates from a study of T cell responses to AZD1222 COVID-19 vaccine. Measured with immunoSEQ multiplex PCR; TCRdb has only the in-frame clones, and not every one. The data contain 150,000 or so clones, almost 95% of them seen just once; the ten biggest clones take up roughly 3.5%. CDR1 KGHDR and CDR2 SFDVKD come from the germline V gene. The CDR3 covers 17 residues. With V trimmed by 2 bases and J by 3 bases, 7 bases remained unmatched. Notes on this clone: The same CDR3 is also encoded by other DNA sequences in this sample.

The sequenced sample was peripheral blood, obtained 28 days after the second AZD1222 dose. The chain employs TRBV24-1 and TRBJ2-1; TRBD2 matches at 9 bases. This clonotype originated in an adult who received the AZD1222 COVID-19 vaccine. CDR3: CATSDSGLAGLYNEQFF. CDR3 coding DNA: TGTGCCACCAGTGATTCAGGGCTAGCGGGGCTCTACAATGAGCAGTTCTTC.